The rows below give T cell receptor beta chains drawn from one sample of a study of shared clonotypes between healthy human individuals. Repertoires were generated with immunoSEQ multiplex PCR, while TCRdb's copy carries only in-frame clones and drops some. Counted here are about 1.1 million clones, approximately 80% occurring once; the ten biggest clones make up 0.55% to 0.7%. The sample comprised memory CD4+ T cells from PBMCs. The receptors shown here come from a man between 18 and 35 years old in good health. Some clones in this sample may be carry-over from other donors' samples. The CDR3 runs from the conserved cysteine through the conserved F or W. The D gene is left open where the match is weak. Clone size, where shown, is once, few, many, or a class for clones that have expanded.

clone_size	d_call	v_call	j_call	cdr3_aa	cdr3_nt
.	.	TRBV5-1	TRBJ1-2	CASSYSSGDYGYTF	TGCGCCAGCAGCTATAGCTCAGGGGACTATGGCTACACCTTC
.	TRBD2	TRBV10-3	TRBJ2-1	CAIMSSGGDNEQFF	TGTGCCATCATGTCTAGCGGGGGGGACAATGAGCAGTTCTTC
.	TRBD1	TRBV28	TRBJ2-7	CASSPTGGFTYEQYF	TGTGCCAGCAGTCCTACAGGGGGATTTACCTACGAGCAGTACTTC
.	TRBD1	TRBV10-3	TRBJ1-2	CAISTGQGDYGYTF	TGTGCCATCAGTACCGGCCAGGGGGACTATGGCTACACCTTC
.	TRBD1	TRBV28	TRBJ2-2	CASSPGTGGRGELFF	TGTGCCAGCAGTCCCGGGACAGGGGGCCGCGGGGAGCTGTTTTTT
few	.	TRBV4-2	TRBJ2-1	CASSQQGGSYNEQFF	TGTGCCAGCAGCCAGCAGGGTGGCTCCTACAATGAGCAGTTCTTC
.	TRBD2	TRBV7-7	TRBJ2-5	CASSRLAGAETQYF	TGTGCCAGCAGTCGTCTAGCGGGAGCAGAGACCCAGTACTTC
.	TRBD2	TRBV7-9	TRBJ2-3	CASSPTSGRAGADTQYF	TGTGCCAGCAGTCCTACTAGCGGGAGGGCCGGAGCAGATACGCAGTATTTT
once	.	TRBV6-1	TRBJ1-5	CASSEIWTGYSNQPQHF	TGTGCCAGCAGTGAAATCTGGACGGGCTATAGCAATCAGCCCCAGCATTTT
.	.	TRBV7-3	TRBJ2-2	CASSLERGAELFF	TGTGCCAGCAGCTTAGAGAGAGGGGCGGAGCTGTTTTTT
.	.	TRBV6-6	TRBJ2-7	CASSTGQGNEQYF	TGTGCCAGCAGTACGGGGCAGGGGAACGAGCAGTACTTC
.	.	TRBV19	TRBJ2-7	CASSIKTGPSYEQYF	TGTGCCAGTAGTATTAAGACAGGACCTTCCTACGAGCAGTACTTC
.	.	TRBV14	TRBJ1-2	CASSQGVLYGYTF	TGTGCCAGCAGCCAAGGGGTACTCTATGGCTACACCTTC
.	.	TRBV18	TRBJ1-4	CASSPTGSFNEKLFF	TGTGCCAGCTCACCAACAGGGTCTTTTAATGAAAAACTGTTTTTT
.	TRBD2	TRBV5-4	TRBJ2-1	CASSLTSGAYNEQFF	TGTGCCAGCAGCTTGACTAGCGGGGCTTACAATGAGCAGTTCTTC
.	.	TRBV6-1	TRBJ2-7	CASRARGSGEYF	TGTGCCAGCAGAGCTAGGGGCTCGGGGGAGTACTTC
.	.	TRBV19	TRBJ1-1	CASSMPIRALTRAEAFF	TGTGCCAGTAGTATGCCCATCCGGGCCCTGACGAGGGCTGAAGCTTTCTTT
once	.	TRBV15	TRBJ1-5	CATSRQANQPQHF	TGTGCCACCAGCCGGCAAGCAAATCAGCCCCAGCATTTT
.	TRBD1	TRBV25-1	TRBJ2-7	CASGGTGLSYEQYF	TGTGCCAGCGGAGGGACAGGGTTGTCCTACGAGCAGTACTTC
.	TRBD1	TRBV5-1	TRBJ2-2	CASSSTGQGTGELFF	TGCGCCAGCAGCTCTACGGGACAGGGGACCGGGGAGCTGTTTTTT
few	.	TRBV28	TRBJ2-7	CASTLPGGAQNEQYF	TGTGCCAGCACCCTGCCGGGGGGCGCTCAGAACGAGCAGTACTTC
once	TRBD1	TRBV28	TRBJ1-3	CASSAFGQGAAGNTIYF	TGTGCCAGCAGTGCATTCGGACAGGGGGCCGCTGGAAACACCATATATTTT
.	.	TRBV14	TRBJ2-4	CASSQDRGGAAKNIQYF	TGTGCCAGCAGCCAAGATCGTGGGGGGGCAGCCAAAAACATTCAGTACTTC
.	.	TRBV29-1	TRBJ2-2	CSGANREGTGELFF	TGCAGTGGAGCGAACAGGGAGGGGACCGGGGAGCTGTTTTTT
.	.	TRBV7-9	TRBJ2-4	CASSQELAKNIQYF	TGTGCCAGCAGCCAGGAACTAGCCAAAAACATTCAGTACTTC
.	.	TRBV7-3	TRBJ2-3	CASSFAERGGTQYF	TGTGCCAGCAGCTTCGCGGAGAGGGGTGGTACGCAGTATTTT
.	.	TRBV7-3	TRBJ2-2	CASSLKIGTGELFF	TGTGCCAGCAGCTTAAAGATCGGTACCGGGGAGCTGTTTTTT
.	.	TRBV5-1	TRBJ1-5	CASSFGGINQPQHF	TGCGCCAGCAGCTTCGGGGGAATCAATCAGCCCCAGCATTTT
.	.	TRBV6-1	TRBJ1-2	CASNSGQTSPYGYTF	TGTGCCAGCAATTCGGGCCAGACCTCCCCCTATGGCTACACCTTC